This is a list of T cell receptor beta chains from one sample in a study of response to subunit inactivated influenza vaccine. TCRdb reanalysed the RT-PCR reads using MiXCR and keeps one entry per CDR3 protein. There are about 830,000 distinct CDR3 sequences in the sample; about 18% occur only once, and 9.5% to 13% lies in the top ten. Material: PBMCs from blood, obtained about 5 days after vaccination. The source is a man aged 50 to 60 who received an inactivated influenza vaccine. Each CDR3 is given with its conserved first and last residue. The D gene is left open where the match is weak. The size field is filled for only some rows; it gives once, few, many or a size class.

CDR3nt | CDR3aa | v_gene | abundance | d_gene | j_gene
TGTGCCAGCAGCGCCGCATTAAGCACTGAAGCTTTCTTT | CASSAALSTEAFF | TRBV9 | few | - | TRBJ1-1
TGTGCCAGCGGAATTCACGACACGGGTGGCTACACCTTC | CASGIHDTGGYTF | TRBV27 | few | - | TRBJ1-2
TGTGCTAGTGGTTTGGAAGGTGTGAGCGAGCAGTACTTC | CASGLEGVSEQYF | TRBV12-5 | few | - | TRBJ2-7
TGTGCCAGCAGCGGACTGGGACAGGGGGCTGCCGGCTCCTACAATGAGCAGTTCTTC | CASSGLGQGAAGSYNEQFF | TRBV9 | - | TRBD1 | TRBJ2-1
TGCAGCGTTGAAGCCCTAGCGGGAGGCGTCTACGAGCAGTACTTC | CSVEALAGGVYEQYF | TRBV29-1 | few | TRBD2 | TRBJ2-7
TGTGCCAGCTCACCAAGGACACAGGTCGAGACCCAGTACTTC | CASSPRTQVETQYF | TRBV18 | few | - | TRBJ2-5
TGTGCCAGTATGACGGCCTGGTATGGCTACACCTTC | CASMTAWYGYTF | TRBV19 | few | - | TRBJ1-2
TGTGCCAGCTCACCTCAGGGGGTTTCGTACGAGCAGTACTTC | CASSPQGVSYEQYF | TRBV12-3/TRBV12-4 | - | TRBD1 | TRBJ2-7
TGTGCCAGCAGTTTATTGGGCCGTCCCCTCGAGGGCTATGAGCAGTTCTTC | CASSLLGRPLEGYEQFF | TRBV28 | once | - | TRBJ2-1
TGTGCCAGCTCTCGGGAGCTAGCAGCCGAGCAGTACTTC | CASSRELAAEQYF | TRBV18 | - | - | TRBJ2-7
TGCGCCAGCAGCCAGGCAAGGGGGCTACAAGAGACCCAGTACTTC | CASSQARGLQETQYF | TRBV4-3 | few | TRBD1 | TRBJ2-5
TGTGCCAGCAGCGACCCCTGGGTAGCGGGGGGGAAAGAGACCCAGTACTTC | CASSDPWVAGGKETQYF | TRBV11-2 | - | TRBD2 | TRBJ2-5
TGTGCCAGCAGTAAAGGGGACAGGGGTTCAGATACGCAGTATTTT | CASSKGDRGSDTQYF | TRBV12-3/TRBV12-4 | few | TRBD1 | TRBJ2-3
TGCAGCGTTGAAGGTAGTATTGGCTATGAGCAGTTCTTC | CSVEGSIGYEQFF | TRBV29-1 | few | - | TRBJ2-1
TGTGCCAGCAGCTTCGAATTAGCGGGGGGGGGGACCCAGTACTTC | CASSFELAGGGTQYF | TRBV7-2 | - | TRBD2 | TRBJ2-5
TGTGCCATCAGGGCGACAGGGACTGAAGCTTTCTTT | CAIRATGTEAFF | TRBV10-3 | - | TRBD1 | TRBJ1-1
TGTGCCAGCAGCCGGACTAGCGGGGCGAGCTCCTACAATGAGCAGTTCTTC | CASSRTSGASSYNEQFF | TRBV5-4 | few | TRBD2 | TRBJ2-1
TGCAGCGTACCCGGGACAGGGGGCACTGAAGCTTTCTTT | CSVPGTGGTEAFF | TRBV29-1 | few | TRBD1 | TRBJ1-1